The clone carrying this T cell receptor (beta chain) has just one count. Its antigen is not known. Before sequencing, viral peptide pools were used by the ViraFEST assay to expand antigen-specific CD4+ T cells. Having been cultured for ten to eleven days, the cells underwent CD4+ T cell isolation. The data belong to a study of vaccination effects on CD4 cells after COVID-19. Sequencing was performed with immunoSEQ multiplex PCR; in TCRdb, only in-frame clones are kept and a portion is missing. The data contain approximately 30,000 clones, roughly two thirds of them singletons. Per the germline V gene, CDR1 is SEHNR and CDR2 is FQNEAQ (reference sequence). This CDR3 contains 15 residues. With 0 bases removed from V and 6 bases from J, the gap between germline ends came to 15 bases.

The chain carries TRBV7-9 and TRBJ2-7, with D possibly TRBD1 on 5 matching bases. This TCR was recovered from a human donor who received a COVID-19 vaccine. This specimen was CD4+ T cells from PBMCs cultured with HCoV-229E spike peptides, taken before COVID-19 vaccination. DNA for the CDR3: TGTGCCAGCAGCTTAGCGGGAAGGACAAGTAGCGAGCAGTACTTC. This codes for CASSLAGRTSSEQYF.